The 26 T cell receptor beta chains below come from one sample, sequenced in a study of cytomegalovirus exposure and HLA in healthy donors. This PCR relied on a set of 60 Vbeta primers and 13 Jbeta primers. The data were produced by immunoSEQ multiplex PCR, yet TCRdb's version contains in-frame clones alone and is incomplete. Altogether under 130,000 clones are present, 12% being singletons, with the ten largest covering approximately 15%. Sequencing was performed on PBMCs. These receptors originate from a middle-aged man in good health and CMV-seropositive.

This clone was counted only a few times. This rearrangement joins TRBV10-3 to TRBJ1-4; D ambiguous. This CDR3 contains 18 residues. V lost 3 bases and J lost 4, with 21 bases in between. Germline values: CDR1 ENHRY, CDR2 SYGVKD. This CDR3 reads CAISESPGGGDLNEKLFF. The CDR3 DNA reads as TGTGCCATCAGTGAATCACCGGGTGGAGGAGATCTTAATGAAAAACTGTTTTTT.

The genes are TRBV5-6 and TRBJ1-3; 8 bases align to TRBD1. Per germline, CDR1 SGHDT and CDR2 YYEEEE. J gave up 4 bases and V 4 bases, and 4 bases lay outside the gene matches. This CDR3 region has 14 residues. Here the CDR3 reads CASSRGDRGNTIYF. CDR3 nucleotide sequence: TGTGCCAGCAGCAGGGGGGACAGGGGAAACACCATATATTTT.

The chain links TRBV9 to TRBJ1-1, with TRBD1 identical over 8 bases. This CDR3 spans 13 amino acids. The junction had 3 bases not matched to a gene; V was cut back by 4 bases and J by 4 bases. Germline V gives CDR1 SGDLS, CDR2 YYNGEE. The CDR3 bases are TGTGCCAGCAGCCTTACAGGGGGCACTGAAGCTTTCTTT. Encoded protein: CASSLTGGTEAFF. Full variable domain (rest looked up from reference TRBV9 and TRBJ1-1): DSGVTQTPKHLITATGQRVTLRCSPRSGDLSVYWYQQSLDQGLQFLIQYYNGEERAKGNILERFSAQQFPDLHSELNLSSLELGDSALYFCASSLTGGTEAFFGQGTRLTVV.

This clone was counted a few times. The chain uses TRBV5-5 and TRBJ2-5; no definite D call. The CDR3 totals 12 residues. V gave up 7 bases and J gave up 4 bases, with 11 bases separating them. Per the germline V gene, CDR1 is SGHKS and CDR2 is YYEKEE (reference sequence). The chain's CDR3 is CASAGAIETQYF. Written as DNA, the CDR3 is TGTGCCAGCGCCGGAGCGATAGAGACCCAGTACTTC.

This clone was observed a handful of times. The genes are TRBV6-1 and TRBJ2-5; TRBD1 agrees at 7 bases. The DNA end is a closer match to TRBJ2-7, so the J assignment may be wrong. Germline CDR1 and CDR2: MNHNS and SASEGT. This CDR3 has 14 amino acids. The CDR3: CASSEAGGDREQYF. CDR3 in DNA: TGTGCCAGCAGTGAGGCAGGGGGAGATCGCGAGCAGTACTTC.

This rearrangement joins TRBV6-4 to TRBJ2-7; possible D gene TRBD2, 6 bases. This CDR3 is built from 13 residues. Trimming took 2 bases from V and 6 from J, leaving 11 bases between them. Germline values: CDR1 MRHNA, CDR2 SNTAGT. The CDR3 DNA sequence: TGTGCCAGCAGTGACGTAAACGGGGGCGAGCAGTACTTC. This encodes CASSDVNGGEQYF.

V and J are TRBV4-1 and TRBJ2-7; a weak D match, TRBD1 (5 bases). The CDR3 consists of 15 residues. Per the germline V gene, CDR1 is MGHRA and CDR2 is YSYEKL. Between the trimmed V and J ends, which lost 0 bases and 3 bases, there was a span of 12 bases. CDR3 bases: TGCGCCAGCAGCCAAGATGGGGCGGTTATCTACGAGCAGTACTTC. As protein: CASSQDGAVIYEQYF.

This clone was seen more than once but under ten times. The chain couples TRBV19 to TRBJ2-7, with a weak D call TRBD1 (5 bases). The CDR3 totals 15 residues. The germline CDR1 and CDR2 sequences are LNHDA and SQIVND (reference sequence). V was trimmed by 0 bases and J by 7 bases, leaving 16 bases between them. CDR3: CASSIDLSRVREQYF. As DNA, the CDR3 is TGTGCCAGTAGTATAGATCTTTCCAGGGTGCGAGAGCAGTACTTC.

This chain uses TRBV11-2 with TRBJ2-1; TRBD2 agrees at 12 bases. The germline V gene encodes CDR1 SGHAT and CDR2 FQNNGV. The CDR3 is 16 residues long. The V gene end was trimmed by 5 bases and the J gene end by 7 bases; junction bases not matched to a gene: 9. CDR3 amino acids: CASSRMTSGSGNEQFF. For the CDR3, the DNA is TGTGCCAGCAGCCGGATGACTAGCGGGAGTGGTAATGAGCAGTTCTTC.

In its sample, this clone was seen a few times. The chain has TRBV27 and TRBJ1-4, with TRBD1 identical over 7 bases. The germline V gene encodes CDR1 MNHEY and CDR2 SMNVEV (reference sequence). J lost 8 bases, V lost 8 bases, and 11 bases had no gene match. This CDR3 region has 14 residues. This CDR3 is CASGPRQGGEKLFF. The CDR3 DNA reads as TGTGCCAGCGGACCTCGACAGGGAGGCGAAAAACTGTTTTTT.

Here the CDR3 DNA reads TGTGCCAGCAGTTTCGACGGGACAACTTACAATGAGCAGTTCTTC. Amino acids: CASSFDGTTYNEQFF. This chain links TRBV13 with TRBJ2-1; possible D gene TRBD1, 6 bases. This CDR3 comprises 15 residues. Trimming pared 6 bases from V and 4 bases from J, leaving 16 bases between. CDR1 is PRHDT and CDR2 is FYEKMQ in the germline V gene (reference sequence).

This clone was seen more than once but under ten times. The chain is built from TRBV7-2 and TRBJ2-1; 7 bases map to TRBD1. V was clipped by 5 bases and J by 3 bases; unmatched bases: 7. The CDR3 covers 15 residues. Germline values: CDR1 SGHTA, CDR2 FQGNSA. CDR3 DNA: TGTGCCAGCAGCGCCAACAGGGGTCTCTACAATGAGCAGTTCTTC. Its protein product is CASSANRGLYNEQFF.

This clone was picked up a small number of times. The chain is built from TRBV25-1 and TRBJ2-7; TRBD1 aligns across 7 bases. The CDR3 extends over 13 amino acids. V was pared by 4 bases and J by 2 bases, with 2 bases of the junction left unmatched. Germline loops: CDR1 MGHDK, CDR2 SYGVNS. CDR3 sequence (DNA): TGTGCCAGCAGTGGACAGGGAACCTACGAGCAGTACTTC. Its protein is CASSGQGTYEQYF.

The table lists this clone with a few counts. The V call is TRBV6-1, the J call TRBJ1-2; tentatively, D is TRBD1 (5 bases). CDR1 and CDR2 from the germline V gene are MNHNS and SASEGT. The CDR3 is 15 residues long. Trimming took off 1 base at V and 1 base at J, with 10 bases between the two ends. CDR3 sequence reads: CASSEGQGLNYGYTF. The CDR3 nucleotides read TGTGCCAGCAGTGAAGGGCAGGGACTTAACTATGGCTACACCTTC.

This clone was detected only a few times. The gene calls are TRBV18 and TRBJ2-3, with 10 bases that match TRBD1. Germline trimming cut 6 bases from V and 4 bases from J; bases unmatched to any gene: 7. Germline values: CDR1 KGHSH, CDR2 LQKENI. This CDR3 comprises 15 residues. CDR3 loop: CASSPGQGLSDTQYF. The DNA of the CDR3 is TGTGCCAGCTCCCCGGGACAGGGGCTATCAGATACGCAGTATTTT.

J is TRBJ2-5 and V is TRBV4-2, with TRBD2 matching over 11 bases. The CDR3 has 15 residues. Trimming cost V 0 bases and J 9 bases; bases outside gene matches: 6. Germline CDR1 LGHNA, CDR2 YNFKEQ. This CDR3 is CASSQDLAGGRSQYF. The CDR3 nucleotides are TGTGCCAGCAGCCAAGATCTAGCGGGAGGTCGGTCCCAGTACTTC.

This clone was observed a few times. The rearrangement links TRBV5-1 to TRBJ2-5; 9 bases are shared with TRBD1. After removal of 0 bases from V and 4 bases from J, the junction contained 7 bases not matched to a gene. The CDR3 runs to 16 residues. Germline V gives CDR1 SGHRS, CDR2 YFSETQ. CDR3 nucleotide sequence: TGCGCCAGCAGCTTGGCCGGTGGACAGGGGATAGAGACCCAGTACTTC. Amino acid sequence: CASSLAGGQGIETQYF. Full variable domain (outside the CDR3, taken from reference TRBV5-1 and TRBJ2-5): KAGVTQTPRYLIKTRGQQVTLSCSPISGHRSVSWYQQTPGQGLQFLFEYFSETQRNKGNFPGRFSGRQFSNSRSEMNVSTLELGDSALYLCASSLAGGQGIETQYFGPGTRLLVL.

The chain uses TRBV19 and TRBJ1-5, with D possibly being TRBD1 (6 bases). CDR3 length equals 15 residues. The germline V gene has CDR1 LNHDA and CDR2 SQIVND (reference sequence). Trimming left V 6 bases short and J 2 bases short, with 14 bases between. The chain's CDR3 is CASSFQGQGNQPQHF. The CDR3 DNA sequence: TGTGCCAGTAGCTTCCAGGGGCAGGGCAATCAGCCCCAGCATTTT.

This chain uses TRBV5-1 with TRBJ2-1; D possibly corresponds to TRBD2 (6 bases). V was shortened by 2 bases and J by 0 bases, with 21 bases between the two germline ends. The CDR3 totals 19 residues. CDR1 is SGHRS, CDR2 YFSETQ, per germline. The CDR3 DNA follows: TGCGCCAGCAGCTTAACCCGGGGGTCGGGGTCTTTCTCCTACAATGAGCAGTTCTTC. As protein: CASSLTRGSGSFSYNEQFF.

CDR3 sequence (DNA): TGTGCCAGCAGTTACAGGGGGCTTAACGAGCAGTACTTC. It translates to CASSYRGLNEQYF. The genes are TRBV6-5 and TRBJ2-7, with 7 bases fitting TRBD1. This CDR3 has 13 residues. Germline CDR1 reads MNHEY; CDR2 reads SVGAGI. Trimming removed 2 bases from V and 5 bases from J; junction bases left unmatched: 3.

The gene calls are TRBV28 and TRBJ1-5; D gene ambiguous. This CDR3 spans 14 amino acids. From germline, CDR1 is MDHEN and CDR2 SYDVKM. V gave up 3 bases and J gave up 2 bases, with 8 bases separating them. CDR3 DNA sequence: TGTGCCAGCAGTTTTGTCCTCGGCAATCAGCCCCAGCATTTT. This translates into CASSFVLGNQPQHF.

This clone was observed many times. V and J are TRBV28 and TRBJ2-5, with a possible D match to TRBD1 (5 bases). Germline V gives CDR1 MDHEN, CDR2 SYDVKM. V was trimmed by 5 bases and J by 7 bases, leaving 17 bases between them. The CDR3 has 14 amino acids. CDR3 amino acids: CASSPGHESSTQYF. Here the CDR3 DNA reads TGTGCCAGCAGTCCAGGACACGAATCGTCGACCCAGTACTTC.

This chain links TRBV2 with TRBJ1-2; unclear D gene. The CDR3 has 12 amino acids. Germline V gives CDR1 SNHLY, CDR2 FYNNEI. CDR3 sequence (DNA): TGTGCACAAGGGAGGGCAGACTATGGCTACACCTTC. Translation: CAQGRADYGYTF.

This clone came up a few times. V is TRBV11-2 and J is TRBJ2-5, with 13 bases matching TRBD2. V trimming: 5 bases; J trimming: 5 bases; junction bases outside the gene matches: 14. The CDR3 sequence is 18 residues long. Germline loops: CDR1 SGHAT, CDR2 FQNNGV. CDR3 loop: CASSRHRGLAGEGETQYF. CDR3 sequence (DNA): TGTGCCAGCAGCCGCCACCGCGGACTAGCGGGAGAGGGGGAGACCCAGTACTTC.

DNA of the CDR3: TGTGCCAGCAGCCTCGGACAGAATCAGCCCCAGCATTTT. This encodes CASSLGQNQPQHF. The rearrangement links TRBV7-2 to TRBJ1-5, with D possibly being TRBD1 (6 bases). This CDR3 is 13 amino acids long. Germline-derived CDR1 and CDR2 are SGHTA and FQGNSA. Deletions cut 5 bases from V and 4 bases from J, with 9 bases between.

This clone was seen a few times. The genes are TRBV19 and TRBJ2-3; TRBD2 is a possible D gene (6 bases). This CDR3 spans 15 amino acids. The V end lost 3 bases, the J end lost 5 bases, and 15 bases lay between the germline ends. The germline V gene has CDR1 LNHDA and CDR2 SQIVND (reference sequence). DNA for the CDR3: TGTGCCAGTAGTATCGGAGGGGTGAGGGGAGATACGCAGTATTTT. Its protein product is CASSIGGVRGDTQYF.